Below, one T cell receptor beta chain is given with its context. Its target is not known. With V trimmed by 2 bases and J by 2 bases, 13 bases remained unmatched. CDR3 size: 19 residues. In germline, CDR1 is SGHVS, CDR2 FNYEAQ. This sample was taken from a study of response to subunit inactivated influenza vaccine. TCRdb reprocessed the RT-PCR reads via MiXCR and lists one record per CDR3 protein. The table includes 280,000 or so distinct CDR3 sequences, just over 20% detected once. Findings and limits, study-wide: The authors put forward the suggestion that each seasonal influenza vaccination may bring in only a limited number of new T cells.

The receptor's source is a man between 50 and 75 years old who received an inactivated influenza vaccine. The sequenced sample was PBMCs from blood, obtained 21 months after vaccination. The chain carries TRBV7-6 and TRBJ2-7; 12 bases are shared with TRBD2. Written as DNA, the CDR3 is TGTGCCAGCAGCTTACCGTCGACTAGCGGGAGCATGGGGCCCTACGAGCAGTACTTC. The encoded protein is CASSLPSTSGSMGPYEQYF.